Sequencing of this T cell receptor (beta chain) was carried out in a study of blood T cell repertoires in COVID-19. Across the whole study: Some COVID-19 samples were acute and others convalescent; all came from the United States, Italy and Spain. From T cells, B-cell-depleted T cells, or PBMCs came the material, which was cDNA or gDNA.

The CDR3 spans 19 residues. With 1 base clipped from V and 7 bases from J, the junction kept 19 bases outside the gene matches. The germline CDR1 and CDR2 sequences are SGHAT and FQNNGV. Enrolment of Seattle patients took place during active infection, and they were followed longitudinally. TCRdb keeps only in-frame clones here, not all; method: immunoSEQ multiplex PCR. Of around 40,000 clones listed, about 90% were seen once; the top ten hold roughly 4.7%. This clonotype originated in a man aged 55 to 70 with COVID-19, enrolled during active disease. This chain joins TRBV11-2 and TRBJ2-1, with 7 bases matching TRBD1. Sequencing was carried out using peripheral blood. The CDR3 spells CASSLGPVLGQGVANEQFF. The CDR3, as DNA: TGTGCCAGCAGCTTAGGCCCCGTTTTGGGGCAGGGGGTTGCGAATGAGCAGTTCTTC.